Shown below are 15 T cell receptor beta chains from a single sample sequenced in a study of T-cell reconstitution after alpha-beta-depleted transplantation in children. Molecular barcoding with unique molecular identifiers was used for the TCRbeta library. TCRdb analysed the PCR reads with MiXCR anew, one entry per CDR3 protein. Of about 400,000 distinct CDR3 sequences detected, roughly 15% appear once; the ten largest clones hold 25% to 30%. This specimen was PBMCs, mostly from graft donor cells, taken 360 days after TCRalphabeta/CD19-depleted stem cell transplant. The receptors come from a boy younger than two who had a stem cell transplant for Wiskott-Aldrich syndrome, so the T cells may come from the graft donor.

This rearrangement joins TRBV7-2 to TRBJ2-1, with TRBD1 matching over 8 bases. The CDR3 is 15 residues long. Trimming cost V 1 base and J 7 bases; bases outside gene matches: 6. The germline CDR1 and CDR2 sequences are SGHTA and FQGNSA. This chain's CDR3 is CASSLDRQGKNEQFF. The CDR3, as DNA: TGTGCCAGCAGCTTAGACAGACAGGGGAAGAATGAGCAGTTCTTC.

This chain links TRBV20-1 with TRBJ2-3, with no clear D. Germline CDR1 reads DFQATT; CDR2 reads SNEGSKA (reference sequence). The CDR3 contains 12 residues. Between the trimmed V and J ends, which lost 0 bases and 6 bases, there was a span of 7 bases. The CDR3 reads CSARDQVDTQYF. In DNA form, the CDR3 reads TGCAGTGCTAGAGATCAAGTGGATACGCAGTATTTT.

This clonotype was seen a few times. The chain uses TRBV7-9 and TRBJ2-7; 11 bases match TRBD2. V trimming: 5 bases; J trimming: 6 bases; junction bases outside the gene matches: 9. CDR1 is SEHNR and CDR2 is FQNEAQ in the germline V gene (reference sequence). The CDR3 length is 15 residues. The CDR3 DNA reads TGTGCCAGCAGCGAACCGGGACTAGCGGTAGCCGAGCAGTACTTC. It translates to CASSEPGLAVAEQYF.

The chain joins TRBV7-8 to TRBJ2-3; 8 bases are a match to TRBD2. Germline CDR1 is SGHVS and CDR2 is FQNEAQ. The CDR3 runs 16 residues. The J segment lost 3 bases and the V segment lost 4 bases, leaving 9 bases of the junction unmatched. This chain's CDR3 is CASSYYRGGRTDTQYF. As DNA, the CDR3 is TGTGCCAGCAGCTATTATCGGGGGGGCCGTACAGATACGCAGTATTTT. Combining the CDR3 with reference TRBV7-8 and TRBJ2-3 gives the whole variable domain GAGVSQSPRYKVAKRGQDVALRCDPISGHVSLFWYQQALGQGPEFLTYFQNEAQLDKSGLPSDRFFAERPEGSVSTLKIQRTQQEDSAVYLCASSYYRGGRTDTQYFGPGTRLTVL.

This chain links TRBV19 with TRBJ2-2, with 7 bases lining up with TRBD1. This CDR3 is 13 amino acids long. Trimming cost V 8 bases and J 5 bases; bases outside gene matches: 5. From germline, CDR1 is LNHDA and CDR2 SQIVND (reference sequence). The CDR3 here is CASEGQPTGELFF. The CDR3 DNA is TGTGCCAGTGAGGGACAGCCGACCGGGGAGCTGTTTTTT.

The rearrangement joins TRBV2 to TRBJ1-1; D call uncertain. Germline V gives CDR1 SNHLY, CDR2 FYNNEI. V shed 1 base and J shed 5 bases, with 14 bases lying between them. The CDR3 totals 15 residues. CDR3 residues: CASSEGTGLWTEAFF. The CDR3 nucleotides read TGTGCCAGCAGTGAAGGGACTGGGCTGTGGACTGAAGCTTTCTTT.

This clonotype was seen a few times. The chain combines TRBV12-3 or TRBV12-4 with TRBJ2-3; D remains ambiguous. With 5 bases removed from V and 3 bases from J, the gap between germline ends came to 12 bases. There are 14 residues in the CDR3. The CDR3 reads CASSPLVGTDTQYF. Here the CDR3 DNA reads TGTGCCAGCAGTCCGCTAGTTGGAACAGATACGCAGTATTTT.

This clonotype came up a few times. The chain combines TRBV5-1 with TRBJ2-7, with TRBD1 identical over 9 bases. The V segment lost 5 bases and the J segment 6 bases; nucleotides outside the gene matches: 9. The CDR3 spans 14 residues. Germline CDR1 is SGHRS and CDR2 is YFSETQ. The CDR3 spells CASRPPGQGSEQYF. CDR3 coding DNA: TGCGCCAGCAGACCCCCGGGACAGGGCTCCGAGCAGTACTTC.

This clonotype was seen a few times. This chain joins TRBV5-1 and TRBJ2-1; 9 positions agree with TRBD2. This CDR3 contains 15 residues. The trim removed 2 bases at V and 2 bases at J, leaving 2 bases unmatched. The germline gives CDR1 SGHRS, CDR2 YFSETQ. As DNA, the CDR3 is TGCGCCAGCAGCTTTCTAGCGGGGACCTACAATGAGCAGTTCTTC. Its translation is CASSFLAGTYNEQFF.

The table lists this clonotype with many counts. The CDR3, as DNA: TGCGCCAGCAGCCCGTTTTTGATTAGCTCCTACAATGAGCAGTTCTTC. Residues: CASSPFLISSYNEQFF. The V gene is TRBV5-1, the J gene TRBJ2-1; D is ambiguous. The length of the CDR3 is 16 residues. Germline V lookup: CDR1 SGHRS, CDR2 YFSETQ. V lost 4 bases and J 0 bases, leaving 14 bases between the germline ends.

This chain uses TRBV21-1 with TRBJ2-5; the DNA was not compared with TRBD1, the D call given in the table. TRBV21-1 is designated a pseudogene. The CDR3 runs 14 residues. This CDR3 reads CASSKGGGQETQYF. The CDR3 nucleotides are TGTGCCAGCAGCAAAGGGGGGGGTCAAGAGACCCAGTACTTC.

This rearrangement joins TRBV2 to TRBJ2-5; D remains ambiguous. CDR3 length: 11 amino acids. CDR1 and CDR2 from the germline V gene are SNHLY and FYNNEI. Trimming left V 6 bases short and J 3 bases short, with 5 bases between. The CDR3 nucleotides read TGTGCCAGCAGAAAAAAAGAGACCCAGTACTTC. This codes for CASRKKETQYF.

The V call is TRBV7-8, the J call TRBJ1-2; D ambiguous. CDR1 and CDR2 (germline): SGHVS, FQNEAQ. The CDR3 totals 15 residues. V was pared by 2 bases and J by 1 base, with 11 bases between. In nucleotides, the CDR3 is TGTGCCAGCAGCTTAAGGCGGCAGCTTAACTATGGCTACACCTTC. Amino acids: CASSLRRQLNYGYTF. The variable domain in full, with the rest retrieved from reference TRBV7-8 and TRBJ1-2, is GAGVSQSPRYKVAKRGQDVALRCDPISGHVSLFWYQQALGQGPEFLTYFQNEAQLDKSGLPSDRFFAERPEGSVSTLKIQRTQQEDSAVYLCASSLRRQLNYGYTFGSGTRLTVV.

V is TRBV5-1 and J is TRBJ2-1; no clear D. Trimming shortened V by 6 bases and J by 9 bases, and 16 bases separated the two germline ends. CDR3 length equals 13 residues. The germline V gene has CDR1 SGHRS and CDR2 YFSETQ. CDR3 sequence reads: CASTLKKGTEQFF. CDR3 sequence (DNA): TGCGCCAGCACCCTTAAAAAGGGCACTGAGCAGTTCTTC.

The V call is TRBV6-6, the J call TRBJ2-1; D gene uncertain. The CDR3 has 13 amino acids. V was clipped by 8 bases and J by 5 bases, with 13 bases between them. CDR1 is MNHNY, CDR2 SVGAGI, per germline (reference sequence). The CDR3 sequence: CASATKLHNEQFF. DNA for the CDR3: TGTGCCAGCGCTACGAAACTACACAATGAGCAGTTCTTC.